This T cell receptor beta chain derives from a study of blood T cell repertoires in COVID-19. The data were produced by immunoSEQ multiplex PCR, yet TCRdb's version contains in-frame clones alone and is incomplete. Seen here are 300,000 to 400,000 clones, approximately 87% observed once, and the top ten hold over 0.9%. The CDR3 has 13 residues. The germline V gene has CDR1 GTSNPN and CDR2 SVGIG (reference sequence). With 0 bases removed from V and 4 bases from J, the gap between germline ends came to 9 bases. The sequenced sample consisted of PBMCs or T cells enriched from blood (not recorded which). The source is a woman in her twenties or thirties with acute COVID-19. The gene calls are TRBV30 and TRBJ1-1; a weak D match, TRBD1 (5 bases). The CDR3, as DNA: TGTGCCTGGAGTGTAAGCGGGGGCACTGAAGCTTTCTTT. Its protein product is CAWSVSGGTEAFF.